This passage covers 27 T cell receptor beta chains from one sample sequenced in a study of blood T cell repertoires in COVID-19. Clones were read by immunoSEQ multiplex PCR, and TCRdb kept only the in-frame ones, dropping some. Of 200,000 to 300,000 clones listed, 70% to 90% are singletons. The material sequenced was peripheral blood. These receptors all stem from a woman aged 40-49 years with acute or convalescent COVID-19.

This rearrangement joins TRBV18 to TRBJ1-5; D perhaps matches TRBD1 (6 bases). Trimming shortened V by 5 bases and J by 4 bases, and 15 bases separated the two germline ends. The CDR3 is 15 amino acids. Germline V gene lookup returns CDR1 KGHSH and CDR2 LQKENI. CDR3 DNA sequence: TGTGCCAGCTCATCTCTACAGGGTTCGAATCAGCCCCAGCATTTT. This gives the protein CASSSLQGSNQPQHF. The complete variable domain, with remaining parts taken from reference TRBV18 and TRBJ1-5, reads NAGVMQNPRHLVRRRGQEARLRCSPMKGHSHVYWYRQLPEEGLKFMVYLQKENIIDESGMPKERFSAEFPKEGPSILRIQQVVRGDSAAYFCASSSLQGSNQPQHFGDGTRLSIL.

A single count supports this clone. V gene TRBV10-1 combines with J gene TRBJ1-2, with TRBD1 as a possible D gene (6 bases). V was clipped by 5 bases and J by 5 bases, with 15 bases between them. Germline V gene sequence: CDR1 WNHNN, CDR2 SYGVQD (reference sequence). CDR3 length equals 14 residues. The CDR3, as DNA: TGCGCCAGCAGTTCAAGGACAGACCCTTATGGCTACACCTTC. It encodes CASSSRTDPYGYTF.

This chain uses TRBV19 with TRBJ1-1; a weak D match, TRBD1 (5 bases). Trimming pared 7 bases from V and 0 bases from J, leaving 18 bases between. CDR1 and CDR2 (germline): LNHDA, SQIVND (reference sequence). This CDR3 is built from 16 residues. The CDR3: CASNRRGDILNTEAFF. CDR3 nucleotides: TGTGCCAGTAACCGGAGGGGAGACATTCTGAACACTGAAGCTTTCTTT.

The rearrangement joins TRBV11-1 to TRBJ1-3; D uncertain. The CDR3 is made up of 15 amino acids. Germline CDR1 is SGHAT and CDR2 is FQDESV (reference sequence). V was trimmed by 5 bases and J by 0 bases, leaving 11 bases between them. The CDR3 sequence is CASSATEFSGNTIYF. As DNA, the CDR3 is TGTGCCAGCAGCGCTACAGAGTTCTCTGGAAACACCATATATTTT.

This chain connects TRBV5-1 to TRBJ1-1; D possibly corresponds to TRBD1 (6 bases). The CDR3 is 15 amino acids. Between the trimmed V and J ends, which lost 4 bases and 5 bases, there was a span of 18 bases. Per the germline V gene, CDR1 is SGHRS and CDR2 is YFSETQ. The CDR3 reads CASSTSAGAFTEAFF. The CDR3 DNA is TGCGCCAGCAGCACCAGCGCGGGGGCTTTTACTGAAGCTTTCTTT.

In this sample, this clone turned up once. The V gene is TRBV18, the J gene TRBJ1-1; TRBD1 aligns across 11 bases. Per the germline V gene, CDR1 is KGHSH and CDR2 is LQKENI. This CDR3 comprises 15 residues. With 3 bases clipped from V and 5 bases from J, the junction kept 5 bases outside the gene matches. The CDR3 is CASSPQGTGGTEAFF. The CDR3 DNA sequence: TGTGCCAGCTCACCGCAGGGGACAGGGGGGACTGAAGCTTTCTTT.

The genes are TRBV2 and TRBJ1-2; TRBD1 matches 8 bases. V was pared by 8 bases and J by 3 bases, with 11 bases of the junction left unmatched. The germline V gene has CDR1 SNHLY and CDR2 FYNNEI. This CDR3 has 15 amino acids. CDR3 loop: CASETHPQGDYGYTF. The CDR3 coding sequence is TGTGCCAGCGAGACCCACCCACAGGGGGACTATGGCTACACCTTC.

The V and J genes are TRBV4-1 and TRBJ1-1; no firm D call. From germline, CDR1 is MGHRA and CDR2 YSYEKL. Trimming stripped 2 bases from V and 1 base from J, with 14 bases between. This CDR3 has 16 residues. The CDR3 DNA follows: TGCGCCAGCAGCCAATCGGAGATACTTCGGAACACTGAAGCTTTCTTT. Translating gives CASSQSEILRNTEAFF.

The chain carries TRBV5-4 and TRBJ2-3, with TRBD2 as a possible D gene (7 bases). Germline loops: CDR1 SGHNT, CDR2 YYREEE (reference sequence). Trimming took 2 bases from V and 2 from J, leaving 15 bases between them. There are 16 residues in the CDR3. CDR3 protein: CASSLGGGFPTDTQYF. CDR3 sequence (DNA): TGTGCCAGCAGCTTAGGGGGGGGATTCCCCACAGATACGCAGTATTTT.

The gene calls are TRBV6-6 and TRBJ2-6; 8 bases are shared with TRBD1. The V segment lost 8 bases and the J segment 0 bases; nucleotides outside the gene matches: 3. Germline V gene data show CDR1 as MNHNY and CDR2 as SVGAGI (reference sequence). CDR3 size: 15 residues. The CDR3 DNA is TGTGCCAGCGGACAGGGTAACTCTGGGGCCAACGTCCTGACTTTC. This sequence encodes CASGQGNSGANVLTF.

The chain recombines TRBV3-1 (or the pseudogene TRBV3-2) with TRBJ2-1, with 9 bases fitting TRBD1. Looked up from germline, CDR1 is LGHDT and CDR2 is YNNKEL (reference sequence). V was pared by 0 bases and J by 7 bases, with 10 bases of the junction left unmatched. The CDR3 extends over 17 amino acids. CDR3 loop: CASSQDSRTGAGNEQFF. The CDR3 region has the DNA TGTGCCAGCAGCCAAGATTCCCGGACAGGGGCCGGGAATGAGCAGTTCTTC.

V is TRBV6-5 and J is TRBJ1-6, with D tentatively TRBD1 (6 bases). This CDR3 region has 15 residues. Germline V gives CDR1 MNHEY, CDR2 SVGAGI. The V end was cut by 2 bases, the J end by 9 bases, with 14 bases between. The CDR3 DNA reads as TGTGCCAGCAGTTACGGTGGCAGGGGTCGTTCACCCCTCCACTTT. It yields the protein CASSYGGRGRSPLHF.

The chain recombines TRBV10-3 with TRBJ1-2, with TRBD1 matching over 10 bases. The ends lost 5 bases at V and 6 bases at J; junction bases unmatched: 3. The germline V gene encodes CDR1 ENHRY and CDR2 SYGVKD. The CDR3 extends over 13 amino acids. The DNA of the CDR3 is TGTGCCATCAGTCCGGGACAGGGGCATGGCTACACCTTC. It translates to CAISPGQGHGYTF.

This sequence joins TRBV7-9 and TRBJ2-5, with D perhaps matching TRBD1 (5 bases). The CDR3 has 13 amino acids. V was shortened by 5 bases and J by 1 base, with 8 bases between the two germline ends. Germline V gene data show CDR1 as SEHNR and CDR2 as FQNEAQ (reference sequence). CDR3 coding DNA: TGTGCCAGCAGCAAGGACACCCAAGAGACCCAGTACTTC. It is translated as CASSKDTQETQYF.

The chain links TRBV15 to TRBJ1-2; D remains unclear. Trimming left V 0 bases short and J 5 bases short, with 7 bases between. Germline CDR1 LNHNV, CDR2 YYDKDF (reference sequence). The CDR3 covers 13 residues. CDR3 in DNA: TGTGCCACCAGCAGAGATGAGGGATATGGCTACACCTTC. The encoded protein is CATSRDEGYGYTF.

The chain has TRBV9 and TRBJ1-2; tentative D call: TRBD1 (6 bases). V was shortened by 3 bases and J by 4 bases, with 13 bases between the two germline ends. The CDR3 extends over 14 amino acids. Germline CDR1 and CDR2: SGDLS and YYNGEE. DNA for the CDR3: TGTGCCAGCAGCGCGCACAGGGAGGGCTATGGCTACACCTTC. Protein sequence: CASSAHREGYGYTF. The full variable domain, completed using reference TRBV9 and TRBJ1-2, is DSGVTQTPKHLITATGQRVTLRCSPRSGDLSVYWYQQSLDQGLQFLIQYYNGEERAKGNILERFSAQQFPDLHSELNLSSLELGDSALYFCASSAHREGYGYTFGSGTRLTVV.

V usage is TRBV24-1 and J usage is TRBJ1-5, with 10 bases identical to TRBD1. V shed 5 bases and J 4 bases; nucleotides not matched to a gene: 4. CDR3 length: 15 residues. Germline V gene data show CDR1 as KGHDR and CDR2 as SFDVKD. The CDR3 coding sequence is TGTGCCACCAGTGGCCCGGGACAGGGGAATCAGCCCCAGCATTTT. This gives the protein CATSGPGQGNQPQHF.

The V gene is TRBV27, the J gene TRBJ1-3; tentative D call: TRBD1 (5 bases). V was cut by 5 bases and J by 4 bases, with 21 bases left in between. CDR1 and CDR2 from the germline V gene are MNHEY and SMNVEV (reference sequence). CDR3 length equals 17 residues. The CDR3 sequence: CASSPFPGGRGGNTIYF. The DNA for the CDR3 is TGTGCCAGCAGTCCCTTCCCCGGGGGACGGGGAGGAAACACCATATATTTT.

V gene TRBV5-1 combines with J gene TRBJ1-2; the match to TRBD1 covers 11 bases. Germline-derived CDR1 and CDR2 are SGHRS and YFSETQ. CDR3 size: 15 residues. V shed 4 bases, J shed 7 bases, and the junction held 9 bases outside the gene matches. The CDR3 spells CASSLGTGGSGGYTF. In DNA form, the CDR3 reads TGCGCCAGCAGCCTAGGGACAGGGGGTAGCGGTGGCTACACCTTC.

The J gene is TRBJ1-1, the V gene TRBV5-4, with 8 bases that match TRBD1. CDR1 SGHNT and CDR2 YYREEE come from the germline V gene (reference sequence). The CDR3 is made up of 15 amino acids. With 1 base clipped from V and 3 bases from J, the junction kept 5 bases outside the gene matches. CDR3 in DNA: TGTGCCAGCAGCTTGCGGACAGGGTTGGACACTGAAGCTTTCTTT. As protein: CASSLRTGLDTEAFF.

V gene TRBV5-4 combines with J gene TRBJ2-2; TRBD2 matches at 8 bases. Trimming removed 4 bases from V and 5 bases from J; junction bases left unmatched: 10. Per the germline V gene, CDR1 is SGHNT and CDR2 is YYREEE (reference sequence). This CDR3 is 16 amino acids long. The CDR3 sequence: CASSPTGTSKTGELFF. CDR3 nucleotide sequence: TGTGCCAGCAGCCCCACCGGGACTAGTAAGACCGGGGAGCTGTTTTTT.

The CDR3 coding sequence is TGTGCCAGCAGAAGACAGGGTTACTACGAGCAGTACGTC. It yields the protein CASRRQGYYEQYV. This chain uses TRBV2 with TRBJ2-7, with 7 bases lining up with TRBD1. The CDR3 has 13 residues. The junction had 5 bases not matched to a gene; V was cut back by 6 bases and J by 3 bases. CDR1 SNHLY and CDR2 FYNNEI come from the germline V gene.

The rearrangement joins TRBV11-2 to TRBJ2-1; TRBD2 is a possible D gene (6 bases). CDR3 size: 15 residues. V dropped 3 bases and J dropped 5 bases, with 14 bases sitting between them. Germline V gene sequence: CDR1 SGHAT, CDR2 FQNNGV. This chain's CDR3 is CASSLRGPVNNEQFF. The CDR3 DNA is TGTGCCAGCAGCTTGCGGGGTCCGGTCAACAATGAGCAGTTCTTC.

The CDR3 loop is CASSYHVQGNYGYTF. CDR3 in DNA: TGTGCCAGCAGTTATCATGTACAGGGAAACTATGGCTACACCTTC. V is TRBV6-5 and J is TRBJ1-2; weak D call: TRBD1 (6 bases). Germline V gene sequence: CDR1 MNHEY, CDR2 SVGAGI. V was shortened by 3 bases and J by 2 bases, with 13 bases between the two germline ends. The CDR3 runs to 15 residues.

The V and J genes are TRBV30 and TRBJ1-1, with 7 bases that match TRBD1. J gave up 4 bases and V 4 bases, and 12 bases lay outside the gene matches. CDR1 is GTSNPN, CDR2 SVGIG, per germline (reference sequence). The CDR3 runs 15 residues. CDR3: CAWKPPGQRVTEAFF. The DNA of the CDR3 is TGTGCCTGGAAACCGCCGGGACAGCGGGTCACTGAAGCTTTCTTT.

This clone was seen only once. The chain links TRBV13 to TRBJ1-1; D is uncertain. V was pared by 1 base and J by 4 bases, with 16 bases between. CDR1 is PRHDT, CDR2 FYEKMQ, per germline (reference sequence). The CDR3 covers 16 residues. The CDR3 DNA is TGTGCCAGCAGCTTAGATTTCCCCGGTCTGAGCACTGAAGCTTTCTTT. Protein: CASSLDFPGLSTEAFF.

CDR3 loop: CASSLGGGNSNQPQHF. In DNA form, the CDR3 reads TGCGCCAGCAGCTTGGGGGGAGGGAATAGCAATCAGCCCCAGCATTTT. The rearrangement joins TRBV5-1 to TRBJ1-5; D call uncertain. The germline gives CDR1 SGHRS, CDR2 YFSETQ. This CDR3 has 16 residues. V was trimmed by 0 bases and J by 0 bases, leaving 10 bases between them.